This T cell receptor (beta chain) was obtained from a study of cytomegalovirus exposure and HLA in healthy donors. Whole-study context: Later, an analysis reported that the 120 or so validation repertoires had used the same platform as the roughly 650 first-cohort repertoires. The study, taken as a whole, reports: Reportedly, cytomegalovirus status was diagnosed with high sensitivity and specificity. The study listed some 160 cytomegalovirus-associated TCR beta chains.

Germline V CDR1 and CDR2: SGHRS, YFSETQ. CDR3 length: 11 amino acids. Between the trimmed V and J ends, which lost 8 bases and 2 bases, there was a span of 7 bases. The donors were part of the roughly 130-subject validation cohort, which stood apart from the approximately 630-subject first cohort. Here immunoSEQ multiplex PCR was the method, and the copy in TCRdb shows in-frame clones only, minus some. The repertoire holds some 100,000 clones, with about 90% as singletons. In the case of this clone: Its antigen is unidentified.

The TCR was taken from a woman aged 18-29 years in good health and CMV-seronegative. The chain joins TRBV5-1 to TRBJ1-1; unclear D gene. Sequenced sample: PBMCs. This CDR3 is CASTSNTEAFF. The CDR3 nucleotides are TGCGCCAGTACTTCTAACACTGAAGCTTTCTTT.